This entry describes one T cell receptor (beta chain). Germline-derived CDR1 and CDR2 are SGHDT and YYEEEE. The V segment lost 5 bases and the J segment 8 bases; nucleotides outside the gene matches: 9. This CDR3 spans 14 amino acids. Using immunoSEQ multiplex PCR, the repertoire was profiled, and TCRdb retains in-frame clones only, with some absent. The sample lists approximately 150,000 clones, approximately 86% occurring once. This sample was included in a study of cytomegalovirus exposure and HLA in healthy donors. The rearrangement links TRBV5-6 to TRBJ1-1, with 10 bases matching TRBD1. The source material was PBMCs. The sequence came from a man between 18 and 29 years old in good health and CMV-seropositive. CDR3 DNA: TGTGCCAGCAGTATACCGGGACAGGGGCCGGAAGCTTTCTTT. This gives the protein CASSIPGQGPEAFF.